A selection of T cell receptor beta chains follows, all from one sample in a study of blood T cell repertoires in COVID-19. TCRdb's copy holds only in-frame clones and misses some; the assay was immunoSEQ multiplex PCR. The sample has under 250,000 clones; around nine tenths are singletons. The sample was peripheral blood. These TCRs come from a young man with COVID-19, enrolled during active disease. CDR3s include the opening cysteine and the closing phenylalanine or tryptophan. Each record gives: CDR3 DNA, CDR3 protein, D gene, J gene, V gene, clone size. D genes are given only for firm matches. Clone size appears in some rows only: once, few, many, or a class for an expanded clone.

TGTGCCAGCAGTGATAGGGGGGGCGCGGGGACTGAAGCTTTCTTT | CASSDRGGAGTEAFF | NA | TRBJ1-1 | TRBV25-1 | NA
TGTGCCAGCAGCCCTGGGACAGGGGGCGCCCATAATTCACCCCTCCACTTT | CASSPGTGGAHNSPLHF | TRBD1 | TRBJ1-6 | TRBV5-6 | NA
TGTGCCAGCAGCTTGGACAGGGGGCACACCATATATTTT | CASSLDRGHTIYF | TRBD1 | TRBJ1-3 | TRBV5-6 | NA
TGTGCCAGCAGCCAAGATTATGGCGGGGGGCTTAATGAGCAGTTCTTC | CASSQDYGGGLNEQFF | TRBD2 | TRBJ2-1 | TRBV14 | NA
TGTGCCAGCAGCCCCAATGGGGGGTTTTATAATTCACCCCTCCACTTT | CASSPNGGFYNSPLHF | NA | TRBJ1-6 | TRBV14 | NA
TGTGCCAGCATGCGGGGGCGCTCTGGGGCCAACGTCCTGACTTTC | CASMRGRSGANVLTF | NA | TRBJ2-6 | TRBV2 | NA
TGTGCCAGCAGCCAAGACTTAGGGGCGAATTCACCCCTCCACTTT | CASSQDLGANSPLHF | NA | TRBJ1-6 | TRBV14 | NA
TGTGCCAGCAGTGACTTACGAGCAGGGGGAGGTGAAGCTTTCTTT | CASSDLRAGGGEAFF | TRBD1 | TRBJ1-1 | TRBV2 | NA
TGTGCCAGTAAACCGTCATCGGGGGACAATTCACCCCTCCACTTT | CASKPSSGDNSPLHF | NA | TRBJ1-6 | TRBV19 | NA
TGTGCCAGCAGTTACTTTCTAGCGGGGGGAACAGATACGCAGTATTTT | CASSYFLAGGTDTQYF | TRBD2 | TRBJ2-3 | TRBV6-5 | NA
TGTGCCAGTAGTATAGCGGGACACAGCTACGAGCAGTACTTC | CASSIAGHSYEQYF | NA | TRBJ2-7 | TRBV19 | NA
TGTGCCAGCAGCCAAGCCGGGAATGAGCAGTTCTTC | CASSQAGNEQFF | NA | TRBJ2-1 | TRBV3-1/TRBV3-2 | NA
TGTGCCAGCTCACCACAACAGGGGCTGGGAGGAAACACCATATATTTT | CASSPQQGLGGNTIYF | TRBD1 | TRBJ1-3 | TRBV18 | NA
TGTGCCAGCAGTGGGCCGACAGGGTGGGGCAATCAGCCCCAGCATTTT | CASSGPTGWGNQPQHF | TRBD1 | TRBJ1-5 | TRBV6-1 | NA
TGTGCCTGGAGTGCGCCGGGACAGGGGTATCAGCCCCAGCATTTT | CAWSAPGQGYQPQHF | TRBD1 | TRBJ1-5 | TRBV30 | once
TGTGCCAGCAGCCAAGAGGGCAAGCGGGGGGGAACAGATACGCAGTATTTT | CASSQEGKRGGTDTQYF | TRBD2 | TRBJ2-3 | TRBV3-1/TRBV3-2 | NA
TGTGCCAGCAGTTACTCGGGGGGTGAGCTCGGCTACACCTTC | CASSYSGGELGYTF | NA | TRBJ1-2 | TRBV6-5 | NA
TGTGCCAGCCTACCTCCAGCGGGGGGGGATGAGACCCAGTACTTC | CASLPPAGGDETQYF | TRBD2 | TRBJ2-5 | TRBV18 | NA
TGCGCCAGCAGCTTGGGGACCCTTGGACTAGCGGAAGAGACCCAGTACTTC | CASSLGTLGLAEETQYF | TRBD2 | TRBJ2-5 | TRBV5-1 | few
TGTGCCAGCACCCTAGGGGGGGTGGGGCAGACCCAGTACTTC | CASTLGGVGQTQYF | NA | TRBJ2-5 | TRBV28 | NA
TGTGCCAGCAGCCAAGAGGCGGGGGGCAACACTGAAGCTTTCTTT | CASSQEAGGNTEAFF | NA | TRBJ1-1 | TRBV3-1/TRBV3-2 | NA
TGTGCCAGCAGCCAGAGCAGGATCTATGGCTACACCTTC | CASSQSRIYGYTF | NA | TRBJ1-2 | TRBV14 | NA
TGTGCCAGCAGTCGACAGGGAGTGGATGGCTACACCTTC | CASSRQGVDGYTF | TRBD1 | TRBJ1-2 | TRBV3-1/TRBV3-2 | NA
TGTGCCAGCAGCCCCCGGGGAGGGGACCAAGAGACCCAGTACTTC | CASSPRGGDQETQYF | TRBD2 | TRBJ2-5 | TRBV3-1/TRBV3-2 | NA
TGCGCCAGTAAGATACAGGGTAGGGCCGGGGAGCTGTTTTTT | CASKIQGRAGELFF | NA | TRBJ2-2 | TRBV5-1 | NA
TGTGCCAGCAGCTTACCTACCCGTCGCCTCACCGGGGAGCTGTTTTTT | CASSLPTRRLTGELFF | NA | TRBJ2-2 | TRBV11-2 | NA
TGTGCCAGCAGTGACAGACTAGCGGGGGGGCCGGACAATGAGCAGTTCTTC | CASSDRLAGGPDNEQFF | TRBD2 | TRBJ2-1 | TRBV6-1 | NA
TGTGCCAGCAGCTACCCCCCGGGTACGCAGTATTTT | CASSYPPGTQYF | NA | TRBJ2-3 | TRBV7-3 | NA
TGTGCCAGCAGCCAAGATAGTAGGGGACACCTAATTTTT | CASSQDSRGHLIF | NA | TRBJ1-4 | TRBV3-1/TRBV3-2 | NA